These T cell receptor beta chains were read from a single sample in a study of control samples from healthy donors and cancer patients. Method: immunoSEQ multiplex PCR; TCRdb's copy keeps in-frame clones and lacks some. The repertoire shows 150,000 to 200,000 clones; the top ten hold less than 2.5%. The source material was blood. All receptors derive from a woman in her 30s in good health. Each CDR3 is given with its conserved first and last residue. A D gene is named only where the DNA matches it firmly.

>TRBV7-2|TRBJ2-5|TRBD2|14
TGTGCCAGCAGCTTAGCGGGGGGGCAAGAGACCCAGTACTTC
CASSLAGGQETQYF
>TRBV3-1/TRBV3-2|TRBJ2-1|TRBD2|16
TGTGCCAGCAGCCAAGATCTGGGGACTAGTTACAATGAGCAGTTCTTC
CASSQDLGTSYNEQFF
>TRBV3-1/TRBV3-2|TRBJ1-6|TRBD1|15
TGTGCCAGCCGACAGGGAGGGGGAAGGGGATCACCCCTCCACTTT
CASRQGGGRGSPLHF
>TRBV7-2|TRBJ1-6|TRBD1|14
TGTGCCAGCAGCCAGGACAGGGGAAATTCACCCCTCCACTTT
CASSQDRGNSPLHF
>TRBV28|TRBJ2-3|.|13
TGTGCCAGCAGGATCGATACTACAGATACGCAGTATTTT
CASRIDTTDTQYF
>TRBV12-3/TRBV12-4|TRBJ2-7|.|11
TGTGCCAGCAGTTTATGGGGCGAGCAGTACTTC
CASSLWGEQYF
>TRBV28|TRBJ1-2|.|12
TGTGCCAGCAGTTTCACAGACTATGGCTACACCTTC
CASSFTDYGYTF
>TRBV27|TRBJ1-1|.|14
TGTGCCAGCAGTTTAGGGCAGGGTGGCACTGAAGCTTTCTTT
CASSLGQGGTEAFF
>TRBV28|TRBJ1-2|TRBD1|13
TGTGCCAGCAGGCGTACAGGGGGCGATGGCTACACCTTC
CASRRTGGDGYTF
>TRBV27|TRBJ2-3|TRBD2|15
TGTGCCAGCAGTTTACTAGTAGCGGGGGGAGATACGCAGTATTTT
CASSLLVAGGDTQYF
>TRBV4-2|TRBJ2-7|TRBD2|18
TGTGCCAGCAGCCAAGATATAGGAGCGGGGGATTTATCCTACGAGCAGTACTTC
CASSQDIGAGDLSYEQYF
>TRBV4-2|TRBJ2-1|TRBD2|17
TGTGCCAGCAGCCAAGATCTGTGGACTAGTCACCCCAATGAGCAGTTCTTC
CASSQDLWTSHPNEQFF
>TRBV5-1|TRBJ1-1|.|14
TGCGCCAGCAGCTTGGACTCGGGGAACACTGAAGCTTTCTTT
CASSLDSGNTEAFF
>TRBV14|TRBJ2-5|TRBD2|14
TGTGCCAGCAGCCAAAACGGGGGGGCGGAGACCCAGTACTTC
CASSQNGGAETQYF
>TRBV12-3/TRBV12-4|TRBJ1-1|.|13
TGTGCCAGCAGTGACAGGACCCTCTGGGGAGCTTTCTTT
CASSDRTLWGAFF
>TRBV30|TRBJ1-2|.|13
TGTGCCTGGAGTGGCCGGGAGCCGGGTGGCTACACCTTC
CAWSGREPGGYTF
>TRBV9|TRBJ1-1|TRBD1|15
TGTGCCAGCAGCCTCTCTTCGACAGGGAGGACTGAAGCTTTCTTT
CASSLSSTGRTEAFF
>TRBV12-3/TRBV12-4|TRBJ1-5|.|12
TGTGCCAGCAGACTCGGGGATCAGCCCCAGCATTTT
CASRLGDQPQHF
>TRBV7-2|TRBJ1-4|.|12
TGTGCCAGCAGCCGATGGAATGAAAAACTGTTTTTT
CASSRWNEKLFF
>TRBV4-1|TRBJ1-1|.|15
TGCGCCAGCAGCCAAGACGGTCTCTCGAACACTGAAGCTTTCTTT
CASSQDGLSNTEAFF
>TRBV2|TRBJ2-5|.|14
TGTGCCAGCAGTGAAGAGTTGGAAAAACCACCGAAGTACTTC
CASSEELEKPPKYF
>TRBV7-7|TRBJ1-5|.|16
TGTGCTAGCAGCTCTCGCCCCGGGGACACTAATCAGCCCCAGCATTTT
CASSSRPGDTNQPQHF
>TRBV19|TRBJ2-3|TRBD2|19
TGTGCCAGTAGTCCTTTGACTAGCGGGGCCAGATCTAGCACAGATACGCAGTATTTT
CASSPLTSGARSSTDTQYF
>TRBV5-1|TRBJ1-4|TRBD1|16
TGCGCCAGCAGCTTCGGGACAGGCCTCTTTAATGAAAAACTGTTTTTT
CASSFGTGLFNEKLFF
>TRBV10-3|TRBJ1-3|TRBD1|20
TGTGCCATAGGGGTGGGAGATCCGGGACAGGCCCTACTCTCTGGAAACACCATATATTTT
CAIGVGDPGQALLSGNTIYF
>TRBV10-3|TRBJ1-2|.|14
TGTGCCATCCACCCGGGGGAGCGTTGGCGCGGCTACACCTTC
CAIHPGERWRGYTF
>TRBV5-1|TRBJ2-2|TRBD1|14
TGCGCCAGCAGTGGGACAGGGAAAACCGGGGAGCTGTTTTTT
CASSGTGKTGELFF
>TRBV11-2|TRBJ2-1|TRBD2|16
TGTGCCAGCAGCCGCACCGGGACTAGCGGGGATTATGAGCAGTTCTTC
CASSRTGTSGDYEQFF
>TRBV23-1|TRBJ1-1|.|19
TGCGCCAGCACTACCGGCCCAGGGGACAAGGGCGGACTGAACACTGAAGCTTTCTTT
CASTTGPGDKGGLNTEAFF
>TRBV11-2|TRBJ2-5|TRBD2|15
TGTGCCAGCAGCTCCCTGGGAGGGACCCAAGAGACCCAGTACTTC
CASSSLGGTQETQYF
>TRBV29-1|TRBJ2-7|.|14
TGCAGCGTTGGTCATCGGGGAGCGGCCTACGAGCAGTACTTC
CSVGHRGAAYEQYF
>TRBV5-4|TRBJ2-1|TRBD1|14
TGTGCCAGCAGCTTATACAGGGGGCGAGATGAGCAGTTCTTC
CASSLYRGRDEQFF
>TRBV3-1/TRBV3-2|TRBJ1-2|.|12
TGTGCCAGCAGCCAGGAGCGGTATGGCTACACCTTC
CASSQERYGYTF
>TRBV4-1|TRBJ2-7|.|13
TGCGCCAGCAGCCTAAGGGCCAACTACGAGCAGTACTTC
CASSLRANYEQYF
>TRBV6-5|TRBJ2-5|TRBD2|15
TGTGCCAGCAGCGGTCTAGCGGGGAGAGAAGAGACCCAGTACTTC
CASSGLAGREETQYF
>TRBV11-2|TRBJ2-5|.|14
TGTGCCAGCAGCTTCCCGCTGGGCCAAGAGACCCAGTACTTC
CASSFPLGQETQYF
>TRBV6-5|TRBJ1-6|.|14
TGTGCCAGCAGTTTGGACAGTTCTAGTTCACCCCTCCACTTT
CASSLDSSSSPLHF
>TRBV30|TRBJ1-4|TRBD1|14
TGTGCCTGGGGAGAGGGGGCTATTAATGAAAAACTGTTTTTT
CAWGEGAINEKLFF
>TRBV30|TRBJ1-3|.|14
TGTGCCTGGAGTGTCCACATCTCTGGAAACACCATATATTTT
CAWSVHISGNTIYF
>TRBV5-1|TRBJ2-6|.|15
TGCGCCAGCAAGGTGAGCAATGCTGGGGCCAACGTCCTGACTTTC
CASKVSNAGANVLTF
>TRBV7-2|TRBJ1-2|TRBD1|17
TGTGCCAGCAGCTTAGGATATCAAGGACAGGGGGCCGGAGGCTACACCTTC
CASSLGYQGQGAGGYTF
>TRBV5-4|TRBJ2-2|TRBD1|17
TGTGCCAGCAGCTTGGATAGACGAAGGGGGCTGTCCGGGGAGCTGTTTTTT
CASSLDRRRGLSGELFF
>TRBV2|TRBJ2-5|.|13
TGTGCCAGCAAAAGTCGGGGGATAGAGACCCAGTACTTC
CASKSRGIETQYF